Each of the 3 T cell receptor beta chains below was sequenced from the same sample in a study of blood T cell repertoires in COVID-19. Sequencing used immunoSEQ multiplex PCR; TCRdb keeps in-frame clones, though not all of them. The sample lists 95,000 to 150,000 clones; around 74% were seen once. The sample comprised peripheral blood. These receptors all stem from an older man with COVID-19, enrolled during active disease.

The rearrangement uses TRBV6-2 or TRBV6-3 and TRBJ1-5; D gene ambiguous. Trimming removed 2 bases at V and 10 bases at J, with 15 bases between. Germline V CDR1 and CDR2: MNHEY, SVGEGT. The CDR3 is made up of 14 amino acids. In DNA, the CDR3 is TGTGCCAGCAGTTACGATCGTGGAGGGCGACCCCAGCATTTT. This encodes CASSYDRGGRPQHF.

The V call is TRBV6-2 or TRBV6-3, the J call TRBJ1-6; D not certain. The germline V gene has CDR1 MNHEY and CDR2 SVGEGT. V was cut by 2 bases and J by 9 bases, with 17 bases left in between. The CDR3 contains 16 residues. CDR3 loop: CASSYRGSPRSSPLHF. The DNA of the CDR3 is TGTGCCAGCAGTTACAGAGGGAGTCCACGAAGTTCACCCCTCCACTTT.

A note on this clone: Other DNA sequences in the same sample also yield this CDR3. The V and J genes are TRBV7-9 and TRBJ1-3; TRBD1 might be the D (5 bases). The CDR3 covers 14 residues. V was trimmed by 3 bases and J by 0 bases, leaving 6 bases between them. CDR1 and CDR2 (germline): SEHNR, FQNEAQ (reference sequence). The CDR3 DNA reads TGTGCCAGCAGCTTGGGGGGCTCTGGAAACACCATATATTTT. Its protein is CASSLGGSGNTIYF.